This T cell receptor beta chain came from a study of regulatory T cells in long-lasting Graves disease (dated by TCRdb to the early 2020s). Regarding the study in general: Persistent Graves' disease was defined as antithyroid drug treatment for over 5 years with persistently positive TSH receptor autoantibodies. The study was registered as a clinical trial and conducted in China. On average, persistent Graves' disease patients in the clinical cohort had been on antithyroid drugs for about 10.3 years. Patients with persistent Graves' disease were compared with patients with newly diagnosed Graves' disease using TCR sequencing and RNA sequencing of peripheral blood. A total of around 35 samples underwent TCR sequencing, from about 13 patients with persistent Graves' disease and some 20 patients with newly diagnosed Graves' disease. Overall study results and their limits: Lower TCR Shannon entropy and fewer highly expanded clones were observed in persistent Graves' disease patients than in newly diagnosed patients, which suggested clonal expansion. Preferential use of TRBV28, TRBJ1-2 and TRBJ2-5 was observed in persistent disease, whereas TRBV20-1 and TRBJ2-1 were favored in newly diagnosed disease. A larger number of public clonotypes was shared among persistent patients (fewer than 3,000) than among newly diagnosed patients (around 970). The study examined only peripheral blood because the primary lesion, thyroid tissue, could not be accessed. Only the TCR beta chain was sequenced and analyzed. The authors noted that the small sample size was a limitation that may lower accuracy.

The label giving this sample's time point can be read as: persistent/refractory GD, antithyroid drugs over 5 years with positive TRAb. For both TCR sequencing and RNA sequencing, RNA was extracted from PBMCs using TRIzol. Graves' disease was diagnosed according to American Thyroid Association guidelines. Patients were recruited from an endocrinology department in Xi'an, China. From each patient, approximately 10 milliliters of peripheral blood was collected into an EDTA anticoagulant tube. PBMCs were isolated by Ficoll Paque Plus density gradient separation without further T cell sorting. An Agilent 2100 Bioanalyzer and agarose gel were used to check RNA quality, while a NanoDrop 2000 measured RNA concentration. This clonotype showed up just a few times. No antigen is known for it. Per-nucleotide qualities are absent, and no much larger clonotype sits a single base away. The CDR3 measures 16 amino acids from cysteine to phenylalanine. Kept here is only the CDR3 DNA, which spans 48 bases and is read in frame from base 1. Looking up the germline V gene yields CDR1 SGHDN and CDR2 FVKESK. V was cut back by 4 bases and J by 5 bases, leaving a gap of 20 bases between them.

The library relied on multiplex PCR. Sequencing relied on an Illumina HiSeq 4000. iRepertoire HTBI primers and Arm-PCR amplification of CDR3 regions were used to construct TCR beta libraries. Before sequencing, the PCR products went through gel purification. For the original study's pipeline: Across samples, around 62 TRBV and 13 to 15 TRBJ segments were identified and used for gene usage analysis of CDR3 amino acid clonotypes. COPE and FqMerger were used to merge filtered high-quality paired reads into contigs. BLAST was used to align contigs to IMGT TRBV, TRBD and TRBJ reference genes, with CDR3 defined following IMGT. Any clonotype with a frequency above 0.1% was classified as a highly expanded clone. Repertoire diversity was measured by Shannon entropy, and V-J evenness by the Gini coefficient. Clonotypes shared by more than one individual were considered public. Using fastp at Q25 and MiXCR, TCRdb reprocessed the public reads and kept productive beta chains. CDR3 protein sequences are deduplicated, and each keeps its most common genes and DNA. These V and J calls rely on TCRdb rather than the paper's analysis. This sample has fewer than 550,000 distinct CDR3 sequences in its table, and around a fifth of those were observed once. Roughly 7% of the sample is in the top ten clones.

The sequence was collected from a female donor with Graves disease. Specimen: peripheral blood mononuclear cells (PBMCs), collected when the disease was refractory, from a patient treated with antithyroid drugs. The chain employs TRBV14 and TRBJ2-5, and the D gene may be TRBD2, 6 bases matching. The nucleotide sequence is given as TGTGCCAGCAGCCCCGACGGACCGGGAGCCTCCGAGACCCAGTACTTC. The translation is CASSPDGPGASETQYF.